The clone carrying this TCR beta chain was recorded at least ten times. The antigen remains unidentified. This sample is part of a study of spatial heterogeneity in lung cancer. Study information: Across tumor regions, counts of TCR transcripts showed a strong correlation with a T cell module score derived from matched bulk RNA-seq.

The sample's time point: sample taken at primary tumor resection. Unsorted tumor, nontumor lung tissue or cryopreserved PBMC supplied the whole RNA. Each TCR cDNA molecule bore a unique molecular identifier. Each CDR3 protein is one row after TCRdb ran MiXCR on the 5' RACE reads. The sample has some 3,800 distinct CDR3 sequences, approximately 9% seen once. CDR3 length: 12 residues. CDR1 is SQVTM, CDR2 ANQGSEA, per germline. V trimming: 6 bases; J trimming: 3 bases; junction bases outside the gene matches: 4. Findings and caveats of the study: Tumor mutation count correlated with how many alpha and beta TCRs expanded intratumorally.

This chain connects TRBV29-1 to TRBJ1-2; the match to TRBD1 covers 7 bases. The clonotype originates from a male donor with early-stage non-small cell lung cancer. The sequenced sample was lung tumor tissue, obtained at surgery. The CDR3 DNA follows: TGCAGCGTAACAGGGGCCCACTATGGCTACACCTTC. It encodes CSVTGAHYGYTF.